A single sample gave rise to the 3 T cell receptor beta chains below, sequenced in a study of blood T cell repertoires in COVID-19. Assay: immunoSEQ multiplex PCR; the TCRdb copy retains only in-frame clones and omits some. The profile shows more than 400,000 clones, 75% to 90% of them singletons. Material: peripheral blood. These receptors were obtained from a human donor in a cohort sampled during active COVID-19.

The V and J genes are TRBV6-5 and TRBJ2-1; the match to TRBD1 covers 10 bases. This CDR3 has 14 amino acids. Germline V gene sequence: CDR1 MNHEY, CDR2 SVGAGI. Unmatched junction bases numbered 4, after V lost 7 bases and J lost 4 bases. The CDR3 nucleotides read TGTGCCAGCAATTGGGACAGGGGTTACAATGAGCAGTTCTTC. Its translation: CASNWDRGYNEQFF.

DNA of the CDR3: TGTGCCAGCAGTGATGGGGGGACAGGGGGCCACACCTTC. Its translation is CASSDGGTGGHTF. The J gene is TRBJ1-2, the V gene TRBV6-4; 12 bases agree with TRBD1. The CDR3 sequence is 13 residues long. Germline V gene lookup returns CDR1 MRHNA and CDR2 SNTAGT. The J segment lost 12 bases and the V segment lost 3 bases, leaving 5 bases of the junction unmatched.

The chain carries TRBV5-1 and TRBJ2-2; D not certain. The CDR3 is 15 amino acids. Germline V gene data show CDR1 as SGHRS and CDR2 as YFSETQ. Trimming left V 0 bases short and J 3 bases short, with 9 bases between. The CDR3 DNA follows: TGCGCCAGCAGCTTGGATCAGGTTCACACCGGGGAGCTGTTTTTT. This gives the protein CASSLDQVHTGELFF.